These 15 T cell receptor beta chains were sequenced from one sample in a study of T-cell memory formation after mild COVID-19 listed by TCRdb under 2021. The library was obtained by 5' RACE. Sequencing relied on an Illumina NovaSeq 6000. The public reads were reprocessed in TCRdb via fastp at Q25 and MiXCR, keeping in-frame beta chains. Rows merge per CDR3 protein into single entries with the most common DNA and genes. This sample gives 350,000 to 500,000 distinct CDR3 sequences in total; under 25% of them show up just once. The ten largest clones capture 10% to 15% of the sample. Sequenced: PBMCs or a T cell subset sorted from them (not recorded which). Receptors were obtained from an adult woman who had mild COVID-19 (a few samples of this study predate the infection). The sample titles of this study are shuffled in the database, so cell type and time point are left out; the donor was told from shared clones.

This chain joins TRBV24-1 and TRBJ2-7; 9 bases are shared with TRBD1. This CDR3 has 17 amino acids. With V trimmed by 3 bases and J by 6 bases, 14 bases remained unmatched. Germline CDR1 KGHDR, CDR2 SFDVKD. The CDR3 reads CATSDPGQGLEECEQYF. The CDR3 DNA reads TGTGCCACCAGTGATCCGGGACAGGGATTGGAGGAATGCGAGCAGTACTTC.

The count of this clonotype is one. This chain connects TRBV19 to TRBJ1-2, with a tentative D call TRBD1 (5 bases). Germline V gives CDR1 LNHDA, CDR2 SQIVND (reference sequence). This CDR3 comprises 12 residues. V was trimmed by 8 bases and J by 3 bases, leaving 10 bases between them. Here the CDR3 reads CASRGGYYGYTF. The CDR3 DNA follows: TGTGCCAGTCGGGGGGGGTACTATGGCTACACCTTC.

This clonotype was picked up a small number of times. The chain carries TRBV9 and TRBJ2-2; no clear D. Trimming removed 6 bases from V and 1 base from J, with 4 bases in between. This CDR3 comprises 12 residues. Germline CDR1 is SGDLS and CDR2 is YYNGEE. The CDR3: CASTQNTGELFF. The DNA of the CDR3 is TGTGCCAGCACCCAGAACACCGGGGAGCTGTTTTTT.

The chain couples TRBV20-1 to TRBJ1-5, with D uncertain. The CDR3 consists of 13 residues. Trimming cost V 2 bases and J 5 bases, with 10 bases left between them. The germline CDR1 and CDR2 sequences are DFQATT and SNEGSKA (reference sequence). Written as DNA, the CDR3 is TGCAGTGCTAGACTCGGTTTGGATCAGCCCCAGCATTTT. It translates to CSARLGLDQPQHF.

The rearrangement links TRBV6-5 to TRBJ1-2; 9 bases match TRBD1. J gave up 5 bases and V 5 bases, and 9 bases lay outside the gene matches. There are 15 residues in the CDR3. Germline V gives CDR1 MNHEY, CDR2 SVGAGI. CDR3 sequence (DNA): TGTGCCAGCAGTAAGGACAGGGGCCCGTTGTATGGCTACACCTTC. Its translation: CASSKDRGPLYGYTF.

This clonotype was seen more than once but under ten times. The chain is built from TRBV15 and TRBJ2-7, with D maybe TRBD1 (6 bases). V gave up 4 bases and J gave up 7 bases, with 20 bases separating them. This CDR3 comprises 15 residues. From germline, CDR1 is LNHNV and CDR2 YYDKDF (reference sequence). The CDR3 spells CATSNYRAGAGEQYF. The CDR3 region has the DNA TGTGCCACCAGCAACTACAGGGCTGGTGCTGGGGAGCAGTACTTC.

This clonotype was seen only once. The chain couples TRBV27 to TRBJ1-2; TRBD1 might be the D (5 bases). V shed 6 bases and J shed 4 bases, with 12 bases lying between them. Germline lookup yields CDR1 MNHEY and CDR2 SMNVEV (reference sequence). CDR3 size: 13 residues. The CDR3 protein is CASRNQGPYGYTF. CDR3 DNA sequence: TGTGCCAGCAGGAACCAGGGACCCTATGGCTACACCTTC.

The sample holds a few counts of this clonotype. This chain uses TRBV28 with TRBJ2-7; D possibly corresponds to TRBD2 (7 bases). CDR3 length: 15 residues. Trimming stripped 6 bases from V and 3 bases from J, with 18 bases between. Germline CDR1 is MDHEN and CDR2 is SYDVKM. CDR3 sequence: CASRRGGEPHYEQYF. The CDR3 DNA reads as TGTGCCAGCAGGAGAGGGGGGGAGCCACACTACGAGCAGTACTTC.

The rearrangement uses TRBV10-3 and TRBJ2-5, with a weak D call TRBD2 (6 bases). The CDR3 is made up of 14 amino acids. Germline V gene lookup returns CDR1 ENHRY and CDR2 SYGVKD. Trimming pared 2 bases from V and 9 bases from J, leaving 16 bases between. The CDR3 region is CAISERERDGAQYF. The CDR3 DNA follows: TGTGCCATCAGTGAGCGGGAGCGTGACGGGGCCCAGTACTTC.

The rearrangement uses TRBV29-1 and TRBJ2-5, with TRBD1 matching over 7 bases. Germline V gene data show CDR1 as SQVTM and CDR2 as ANQGSEA. V lost 2 bases and J lost 5; bases outside the gene matches: 5. This CDR3 spans 13 amino acids. The CDR3 sequence is CSVEKGALETQYF. The CDR3 DNA sequence: TGCAGCGTTGAAAAGGGGGCTCTGGAGACCCAGTACTTC.

In this sample, this clonotype turned up a few times. The V and J genes are TRBV6-5 and TRBJ2-5; TRBD2 aligns across 12 bases. The germline gives CDR1 MNHEY, CDR2 SVGAGI. Trimming took 6 bases from V and 5 from J; bases not matched to a gene: 10. This CDR3 contains 16 residues. CDR3 loop: CASSGGTSGQAETQYF. CDR3 coding DNA: TGTGCCAGCAGCGGTGGGACTAGCGGGCAAGCGGAGACCCAGTACTTC.

A few counts support this clonotype. This chain links TRBV3-1 with TRBJ2-4; D uncertain. Germline V lookup: CDR1 LGHDT, CDR2 YNNKEL (reference sequence). The germline V and J ends were trimmed by 4 bases and 0 bases, with 7 bases remaining between them. This CDR3 comprises 14 residues. CDR3: CASSRSVAKNIQYF. CDR3 DNA: TGTGCCAGCAGCCGATCGGTAGCCAAAAACATTCAGTACTTC.

The chain uses TRBV20-1 and TRBJ2-7; TRBD1 matches 7 bases. After removal of 5 bases from V and 1 base from J, the junction contained 8 bases not matched to a gene. In germline, CDR1 is DFQATT, CDR2 SNEGSKA (reference sequence). The CDR3 consists of 14 residues. The CDR3 sequence: CSADRDSRSYEQYF. The CDR3 nucleotides read TGCAGTGCTGACCGGGACAGCCGATCCTACGAGCAGTACTTC.

The V and J genes are TRBV20-1 and TRBJ2-1, with 7 bases aligning to TRBD2. The CDR3 loop spans 15 amino acids. V lost 3 bases, J lost 4 bases, and 9 bases stayed unmatched. Germline assignment: CDR1 DFQATT and CDR2 SNEGSKA (reference sequence). CDR3 nucleotide sequence: TGCAGTGCTAGGTCTCCGGGAGGCCGATACAATGAGCAGTTCTTC. Amino acids: CSARSPGGRYNEQFF.

The V gene is TRBV30, the J gene TRBJ2-1; 11 nucleotides match TRBD1. After removal of 6 bases from V and 6 bases from J, the junction contained 4 bases not matched to a gene. The V gene's germline CDR1 is GTSNPN and CDR2 SVGIG (reference sequence). The CDR3 has 13 amino acids. CDR3: CACPGTGGNEQFF. CDR3 coding DNA: TGTGCCTGCCCCGGGACAGGGGGCAATGAGCAGTTCTTC.